The present T cell receptor beta chain was sequenced within a study of spatial heterogeneity in lung cancer. Study details: Detection consistently yielded more beta chains than alpha chains. Study-level findings and limits: Around 6.9% of tumor T cells for alpha chains and 13% for beta chains were estimated to be covered. Expanded intratumoral alpha and beta TCR counts tracked tumor mutation counts.

TCRdb independently ran MiXCR on the 5' RACE reads; one entry per CDR3 protein. This table has around 95,000 distinct CDR3 sequences, roughly 4.5% appearing once. Time point of the sample: sample taken at primary tumor resection. The authors sequenced whole RNA from tumor, nontumor lung or frozen PBMC without sorting. This clonotype appeared a few times. As yet, its antigen is unknown. The source is a male donor with early-stage non-small cell lung cancer. Sequencing used lung tumor tissue, obtained at surgery.

The DNA of the CDR3 is TGTGCCAGCAGGGATTTGGCCGGGGAGCTGTTTTTT. Translated, it gives CASRDLAGELFF. The chain has TRBV2 and TRBJ2-2; no firm D call. The CDR3 is 12 residues long. Germline CDR1 reads SNHLY; CDR2 reads FYNNEI. V lost 6 bases to trimming and J lost 6 bases, with 8 bases between them.